This TCR beta chain was obtained from a study of T cells expressing NK-cell markers. For the study at large: The sequencing cohort of eight donors included seven HCMV-seropositive individuals and one seronegative individual.

5'RACE template switching with UMIs produced the TCR beta cDNA. TCRdb re-called the 5' RACE reads, yielding one record per CDR3 amino acid sequence without DNA. The sample yields approximately 440,000 distinct CDR3 sequences, of which the top ten take up approximately 1.5%. The study's findings and limits: Expanded NKG2C+ T cell clones were not confirmed as HCMV-specific.

About this clonotype itself: What it binds is unknown.

Germline V CDR1 and CDR2: SNHLY, FYNNEI. The CDR3 consists of 11 residues. This TCR was recovered from a woman aged 45-60 years in good health. V and J are TRBV2 and TRBJ1-2. Material for sequencing was blood T cells: a sorted CD56 or NKG2C T cell subset, CD4+ or CD8+ T cells, or bulk PBMC T cells (not recorded which). The CDR3 reads CASREAGGYTF.